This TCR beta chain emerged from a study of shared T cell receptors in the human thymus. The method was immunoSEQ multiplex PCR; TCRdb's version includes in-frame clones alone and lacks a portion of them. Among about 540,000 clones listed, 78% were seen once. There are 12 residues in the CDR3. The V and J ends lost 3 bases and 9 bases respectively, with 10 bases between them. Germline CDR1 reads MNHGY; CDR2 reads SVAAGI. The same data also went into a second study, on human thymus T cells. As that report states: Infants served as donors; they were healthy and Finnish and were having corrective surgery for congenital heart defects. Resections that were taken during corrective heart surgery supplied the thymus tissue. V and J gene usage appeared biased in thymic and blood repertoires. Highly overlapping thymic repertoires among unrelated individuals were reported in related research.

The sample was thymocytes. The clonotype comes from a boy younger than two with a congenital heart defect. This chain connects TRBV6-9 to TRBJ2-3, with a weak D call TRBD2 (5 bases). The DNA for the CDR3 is TGTGCCAGCAGTTACTTTCCGGGAACGCAGTATTTT. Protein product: CASSYFPGTQYF.